Listed below are T cell receptor beta chains from one sample, sequenced in a study of blood T cell repertoires in COVID-19. Assay: immunoSEQ multiplex PCR; the TCRdb copy retains only in-frame clones and omits some. The sample shows approximately 190,000 clones, 70% to 90% of them seen only once. The sample was peripheral blood. Receptors originate from a woman aged 35 to 49 who had recovered from COVID-19. The CDR3 runs from the conserved cysteine through the conserved F or W. A D gene is named only where the DNA matches it firmly. The size of a clone is reported for some rows only, either as once, few or many, or as a class for expanded clones.

>16|TRBJ2-2|TRBD2|NA|TRBV7-3
TGTGCCAGCAGCTCGAGACTAGCGGGAGGGCGCGGGGAGCTGTTTTTT
CASSSRLAGGRGELFF
>14|TRBJ2-5|TRBD1|NA|TRBV19
TGTGCCAGTAGTACGGGACAGGTAAAAGAGACCCAGTACTTC
CASSTGQVKETQYF
>15|TRBJ1-4|NA|NA|TRBV9
TGTGCCAGCAGCGTAACGGAGGGGTTTAATGAAAAACTGTTTTTT
CASSVTEGFNEKLFF
>16|TRBJ1-6|NA|NA|TRBV6-5
TGTGCCAGCAGTTGGCAGGGGATAACTCGGAATTCACCCCTCCACTTT
CASSWQGITRNSPLHF
>15|TRBJ2-1|TRBD2|NA|TRBV19
TGTGCCAGTAGTAGGTTAGCGGGATCCTACAATGAGCAGTTCTTC
CASSRLAGSYNEQFF
>17|TRBJ2-7|TRBD1|NA|TRBV24-1
TGTGCCACCAGTGTAATTTGGGACAGGAGACTTTCCTACGAGCAGTACTTC
CATSVIWDRRLSYEQYF
>13|TRBJ2-1|NA|NA|TRBV11-3
TGTGCCAGCAGCTTAAACTCGAGAAATGAGCAGTTCTTC
CASSLNSRNEQFF
>13|TRBJ2-1|NA|NA|TRBV11-2
TGTGCCAGCAGCTTACTATACAGGGACGAGCAGTTCTTC
CASSLLYRDEQFF
>18|TRBJ2-1|TRBD2|NA|TRBV19
TGTGCCAGTAGTATGGTACTAGCGGGAGGGAACTCCTACAATGAGCAGTTCTTC
CASSMVLAGGNSYNEQFF
>16|TRBJ2-1|TRBD1|NA|TRBV15
TGTGCCACCAGCAGACACATGGGACAGGGGTTGAATGAGCAGTTCTTC
CATSRHMGQGLNEQFF
>13|TRBJ2-1|NA|NA|TRBV6-4
TGTGCCAGCAGTACAGGTGGGGAAAATGAGCAGTTCTTC
CASSTGGENEQFF
>17|TRBJ1-3|TRBD1|once|TRBV4-1
TGCGCCAGCAACGGAGGGGACAGGCCTAGCTCTGGAAACACCATATATTTT
CASNGGDRPSSGNTIYF
>15|TRBJ2-7|TRBD2|once|TRBV5-1
TGCGCCAGCAGCCAATTCGAGGGACTAGTTTACGAGCAGTACTTC
CASSQFEGLVYEQYF
>17|TRBJ2-1|NA|NA|TRBV11-2
TGTGCCAGCAGCTTAGTCCGTCAAGGACTCCGACACAATGAGCAGTTCTTC
CASSLVRQGLRHNEQFF
>15|TRBJ2-2|TRBD1|once|TRBV7-2
TGTGCCAGCAGCTTACAGGGGGCGGGCACCGGGGAGCTGTTTTTT
CASSLQGAGTGELFF
>14|TRBJ2-7|NA|NA|TRBV27
TGTGCCAGCAGTGCCCGGGACACGCCCTACGAGCAGTACTTC
CASSARDTPYEQYF
>16|TRBJ2-1|TRBD1|few|TRBV6-1
TGTGCCAGCAGTGAAAGACAGGGCTACTCCTACAATGAGCAGTTCTTC
CASSERQGYSYNEQFF
>15|TRBJ2-7|TRBD2|NA|TRBV19
TGTGCCAGTAGTCAGGGACTAGCGGGATCAGGAGAGCAGTACTTC
CASSQGLAGSGEQYF
>12|TRBJ1-1|NA|once|TRBV18
TGTGCCAGCTCACCAATTTCAGGTGAAGCTTTCTTT
CASSPISGEAFF
>13|TRBJ1-6|NA|NA|TRBV29-1
TGCAGCGTTGCCGAACAACAAAATTCACCCCTCCACTTT
CSVAEQQNSPLHF
>15|TRBJ2-2|NA|NA|TRBV2
TGTGCCAGCAGCCTTAGAACAGACAACACCGGGGAGCTGTTTTTT
CASSLRTDNTGELFF
>14|TRBJ2-3|TRBD1|NA|TRBV15
TGTGCCACTAGGGACAGGCTTAGCACAGATACGCAGTATTTT
CATRDRLSTDTQYF